These T cell receptor beta chains were read from a single sample in a study of PD-1 blockade in classical Hodgkin lymphoma. TCRdb keeps only in-frame clones here, not all; method: immunoSEQ multiplex PCR. Of about 96,000 clones listed, approximately 94% are singletons. This sample comprised peripheral blood mononuclear cells (PBMCs), obtained before the fourth cycle of nivolumab. The receptors derive from a human donor with classical Hodgkin lymphoma. The CDR3 runs from the conserved cysteine through the conserved F or W. D genes are given only for firm matches.

J | D | V | CDR3 | DNA
TRBJ2-7 | NA | TRBV11-1 | CASSPARRETYEQYF | TGTGCCAGCAGCCCAGCCCGCAGGGAAACCTACGAGCAGTACTTC
TRBJ1-2 | NA | TRBV6-6 | CASSPRDNRGGYTF | TGTGCCAGCAGCCCCAGGGACAACCGGGGCGGCTACACCTTC
TRBJ2-3 | NA | TRBV7-9 | CASSLQKDTQYF | TGTGCCAGCAGCCTCCAAAAAGATACGCAGTATTTT
TRBJ1-5 | NA | TRBV28 | CASSLGRQGLYQPQHF | TGTGCCAGCAGCCTGGGTAGGCAGGGCCTATATCAGCCCCAGCATTTT
TRBJ2-7 | NA | TRBV19 | CASSSTGTRDEQYF | TGTGCCAGTAGTTCAACAGGTACGCGCGACGAGCAGTACTTC
TRBJ1-3 | NA | TRBV7-2 | CASSRDTGNTIYF | TGTGCCAGCAGCAGGGACACTGGAAACACCATATATTTT
TRBJ2-5 | TRBD2 | TRBV5-1 | CASRRTTSSLQETQYF | TGCGCCAGCAGACGGACGACTAGCTCCCTGCAAGAGACCCAGTACTTC
TRBJ2-7 | NA | TRBV19 | CASSADVVPTGRLYF | TGTGCCAGTAGTGCGGATGTGGTTCCCACAGGGAGACTGTACTTC
TRBJ2-7 | NA | TRBV7-2 | CASSQGLSYEQYF | TGTGCCAGCAGCCAGGGACTGTCCTACGAGCAGTACTTC
TRBJ2-7 | NA | TRBV6-5 | CASSYSGAYEQYF | TGTGCCAGCAGTTACTCGGGGGCATACGAGCAGTACTTC
TRBJ2-1 | TRBD2 | TRBV2 | CASSHLTSGGYNEQFF | TGTGCCAGCAGCCACCTCACTAGCGGGGGGTACAATGAGCAGTTCTTC
TRBJ2-1 | NA | TRBV4-1 | CASSARADEQFF | TGCGCCAGCAGCGCTAGGGCGGATGAGCAGTTCTTC
TRBJ2-5 | NA | TRBV6-1 | CASSESWGRETQYF | TGTGCCAGCAGTGAATCCTGGGGCCGGGAGACCCAGTACTTC
TRBJ1-4 | NA | TRBV5-4 | CASSSGGRTEKLFF | TGTGCCAGCAGCTCGGGGGGGCGGACTGAAAAACTGTTTTTT
TRBJ1-3 | NA | TRBV18 | CASSPQGGGHSGNTIYF | TGTGCCAGCTCTCCACAGGGTGGAGGCCACTCTGGAAACACCATATATTTT
TRBJ2-7 | NA | TRBV11-2 | CASSLSGDYEQYF | TGTGCCAGCAGCTTATCAGGTGACTACGAGCAGTACTTC